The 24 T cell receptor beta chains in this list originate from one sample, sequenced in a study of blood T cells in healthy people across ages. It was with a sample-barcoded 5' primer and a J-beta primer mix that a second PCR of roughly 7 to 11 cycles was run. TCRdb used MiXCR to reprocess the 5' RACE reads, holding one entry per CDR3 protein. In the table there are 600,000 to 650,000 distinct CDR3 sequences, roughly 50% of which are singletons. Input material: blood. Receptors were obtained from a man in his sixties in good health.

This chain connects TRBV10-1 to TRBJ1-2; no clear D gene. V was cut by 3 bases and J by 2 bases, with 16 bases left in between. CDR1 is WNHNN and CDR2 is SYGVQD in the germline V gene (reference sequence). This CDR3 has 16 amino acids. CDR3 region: CASSDSRAPANYGYTF. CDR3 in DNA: TGCGCCAGCAGTGACTCCCGGGCCCCGGCCAACTATGGCTACACCTTC.

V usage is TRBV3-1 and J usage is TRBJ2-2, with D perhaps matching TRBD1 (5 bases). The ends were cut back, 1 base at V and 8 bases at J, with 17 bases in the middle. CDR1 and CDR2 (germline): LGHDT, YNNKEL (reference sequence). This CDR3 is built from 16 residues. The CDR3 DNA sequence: TGTGCCAGCAGCCAAGGGCTCGGAAGGGGCGGAGGGGAGCTGTTTTTT. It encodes CASSQGLGRGGGELFF.

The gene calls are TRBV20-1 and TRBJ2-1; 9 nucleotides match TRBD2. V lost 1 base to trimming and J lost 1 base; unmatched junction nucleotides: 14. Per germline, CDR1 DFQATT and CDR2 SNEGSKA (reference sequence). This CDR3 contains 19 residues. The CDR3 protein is CSARGGGGASGMSYNEQFF. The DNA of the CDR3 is TGCAGTGCTAGAGGTGGGGGTGGGGCTAGCGGGATGTCCTACAATGAGCAGTTCTTC.

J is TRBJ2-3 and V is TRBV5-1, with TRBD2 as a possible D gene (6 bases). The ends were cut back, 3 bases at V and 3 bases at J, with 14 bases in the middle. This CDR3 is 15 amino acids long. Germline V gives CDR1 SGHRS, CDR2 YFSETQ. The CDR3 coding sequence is TGCGCCAGCAGCTCCCGACTAGGGCGGACAGATACGCAGTATTTT. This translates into CASSSRLGRTDTQYF. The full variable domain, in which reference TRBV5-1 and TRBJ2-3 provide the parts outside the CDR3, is KAGVTQTPRYLIKTRGQQVTLSCSPISGHRSVSWYQQTPGQGLQFLFEYFSETQRNKGNFPGRFSGRQFSNSRSEMNVSTLELGDSALYLCASSSRLGRTDTQYFGPGTRLTVL.

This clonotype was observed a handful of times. The CDR3 bases are TGTGCCAGCAGCTTTGACAGGGGGTATCGCTCCTATAATTCACCCCTCCACTTT. As protein: CASSFDRGYRSYNSPLHF. V is TRBV5-5 and J is TRBJ1-6, with 9 bases lining up with TRBD1. This CDR3 has 18 amino acids. The germline CDR1 and CDR2 sequences are SGHKS and YYEKEE (reference sequence). V was pared by 2 bases and J by 0 bases, with 6 bases of the junction left unmatched.

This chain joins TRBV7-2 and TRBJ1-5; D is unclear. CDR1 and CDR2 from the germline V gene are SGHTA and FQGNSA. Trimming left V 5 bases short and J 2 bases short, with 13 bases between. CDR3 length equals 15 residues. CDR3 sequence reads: CASSTRGAGNQPQHF. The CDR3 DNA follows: TGTGCCAGCAGCACGCGGGGAGCGGGCAATCAGCCCCAGCATTTT. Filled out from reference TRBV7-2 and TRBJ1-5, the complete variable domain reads GAGVSQSPSNKVTEKGKDVELRCDPISGHTALYWYRQSLGQGLEFLIYFQGNSAPDKSGLPSDRFSAERTGGSVSTLTIQRTQQEDSAVYLCASSTRGAGNQPQHFGDGTRLSIL.

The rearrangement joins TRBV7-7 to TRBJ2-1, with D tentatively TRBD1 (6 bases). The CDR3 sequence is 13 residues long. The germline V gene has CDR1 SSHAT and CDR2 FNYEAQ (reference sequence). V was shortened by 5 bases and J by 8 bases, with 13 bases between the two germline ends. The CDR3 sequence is CASSPGQPYEQFF. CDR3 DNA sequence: TGTGCCAGCAGCCCCGGACAGCCCTATGAGCAGTTCTTC. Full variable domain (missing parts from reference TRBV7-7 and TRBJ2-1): GAGVSQSPRYKVTKRGQDVTLRCDPISSHATLYWYQQALGQGPEFLTYFNYEAQPDKSGLPSDRFSAERPEGSISTLTIQRTEQRDSAMYRCASSPGQPYEQFFGPGTRLTVL.

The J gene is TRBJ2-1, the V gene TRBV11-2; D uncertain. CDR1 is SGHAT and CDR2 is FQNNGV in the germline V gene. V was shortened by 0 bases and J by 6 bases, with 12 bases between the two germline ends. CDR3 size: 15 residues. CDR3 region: CASSLDQLYTNEQFF. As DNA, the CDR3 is TGTGCCAGCAGCTTAGATCAGCTCTATACCAATGAGCAGTTCTTC.

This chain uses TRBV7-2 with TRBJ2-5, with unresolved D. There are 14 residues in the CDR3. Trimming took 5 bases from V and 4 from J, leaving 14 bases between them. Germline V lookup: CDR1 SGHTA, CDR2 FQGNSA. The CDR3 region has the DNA TGTGCCAGCAGCCCAGCCGGGCTTCGAGAGACCCAGTACTTC. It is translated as CASSPAGLRETQYF.

CDR3 nucleotide sequence: TGTGCCAGCAGACCGGGACTAGCGGGGAGATACACAGATACGCAGTATTTT. This encodes CASRPGLAGRYTDTQYF. The gene calls are TRBV25-1 and TRBJ2-3, with 13 nucleotides matching TRBD2. CDR1 is MGHDK, CDR2 SYGVNS, per germline. The CDR3 spans 17 residues. The V gene end was trimmed by 6 bases and the J gene end by 2 bases; junction bases not matched to a gene: 8.

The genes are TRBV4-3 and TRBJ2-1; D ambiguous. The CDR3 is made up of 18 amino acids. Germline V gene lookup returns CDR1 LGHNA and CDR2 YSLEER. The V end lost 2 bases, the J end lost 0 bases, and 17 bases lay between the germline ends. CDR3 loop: CASSQIRQLSSSYNEQFF. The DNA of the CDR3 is TGCGCCAGCAGCCAAATCCGCCAACTTTCTAGCTCCTACAATGAGCAGTTCTTC.

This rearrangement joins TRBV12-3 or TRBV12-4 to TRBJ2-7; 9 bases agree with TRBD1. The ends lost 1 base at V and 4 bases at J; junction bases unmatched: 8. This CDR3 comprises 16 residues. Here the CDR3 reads CASSLVRGTGPYEQYF. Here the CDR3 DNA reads TGTGCCAGCAGTTTAGTTCGCGGGACAGGGCCGTACGAGCAGTACTTC.

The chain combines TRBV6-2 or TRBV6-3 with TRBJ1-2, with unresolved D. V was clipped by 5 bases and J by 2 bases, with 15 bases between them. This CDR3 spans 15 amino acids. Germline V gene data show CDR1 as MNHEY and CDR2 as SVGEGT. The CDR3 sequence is CASSRNLRANYGYTF. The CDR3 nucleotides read TGTGCCAGCAGTCGTAACTTGCGGGCAAACTATGGCTACACCTTC.

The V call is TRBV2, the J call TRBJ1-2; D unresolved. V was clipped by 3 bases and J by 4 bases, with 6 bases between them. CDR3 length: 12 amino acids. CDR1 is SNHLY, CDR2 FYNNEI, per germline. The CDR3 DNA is TGTGCCAGCAGTGACTCTTTCTATGGCTACACCTTC. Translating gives CASSDSFYGYTF.

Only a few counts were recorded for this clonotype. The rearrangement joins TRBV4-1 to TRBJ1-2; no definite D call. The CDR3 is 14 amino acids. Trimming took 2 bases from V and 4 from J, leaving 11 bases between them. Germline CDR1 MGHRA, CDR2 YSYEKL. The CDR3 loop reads CASSQRSGPYGYTF. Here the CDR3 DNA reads TGCGCCAGCAGCCAAAGAAGCGGGCCCTATGGCTACACCTTC.

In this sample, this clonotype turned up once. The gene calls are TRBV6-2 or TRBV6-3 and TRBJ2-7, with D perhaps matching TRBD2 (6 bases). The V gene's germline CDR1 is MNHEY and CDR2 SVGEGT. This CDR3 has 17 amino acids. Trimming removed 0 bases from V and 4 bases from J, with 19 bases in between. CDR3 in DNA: TGTGCCAGCAGTTACTCGAGGAGGGGCGGCCTGGAATACGAGCAGTACTTC. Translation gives CASSYSRRGGLEYEQYF.

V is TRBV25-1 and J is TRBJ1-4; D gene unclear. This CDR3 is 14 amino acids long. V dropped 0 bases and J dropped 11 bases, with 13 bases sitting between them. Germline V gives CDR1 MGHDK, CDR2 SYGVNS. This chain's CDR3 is CASSEYGVSGKLFF. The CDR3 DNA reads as TGTGCCAGCAGTGAATATGGGGTCAGTGGGAAACTGTTTTTT.

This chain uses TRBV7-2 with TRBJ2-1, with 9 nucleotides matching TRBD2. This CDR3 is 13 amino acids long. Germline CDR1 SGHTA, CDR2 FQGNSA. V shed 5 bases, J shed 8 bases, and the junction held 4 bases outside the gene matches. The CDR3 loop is CASSPGLAHEQFF. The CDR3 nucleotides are TGTGCCAGCAGCCCCGGACTAGCGCATGAGCAGTTCTTC.

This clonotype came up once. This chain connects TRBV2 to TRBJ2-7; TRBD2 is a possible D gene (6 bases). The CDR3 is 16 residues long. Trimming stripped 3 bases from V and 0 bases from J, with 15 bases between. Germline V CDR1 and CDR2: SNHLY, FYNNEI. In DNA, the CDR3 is TGTGCCAGCAGTGATTCGGGACTTCTCGTCTCCTACGAGCAGTACTTC. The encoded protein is CASSDSGLLVSYEQYF.

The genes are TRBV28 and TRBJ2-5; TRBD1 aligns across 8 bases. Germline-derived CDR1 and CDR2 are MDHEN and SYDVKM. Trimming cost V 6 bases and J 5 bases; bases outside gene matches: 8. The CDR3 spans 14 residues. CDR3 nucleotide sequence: TGTGCCAGCAGACACCCAGGGGGCCATGAGACCCAGTACTTC. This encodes CASRHPGGHETQYF.

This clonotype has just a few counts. The CDR3 sequence: CASSRDSSGNTIYF. The CDR3 coding sequence is TGTGCCAGCAGTCGTGACTCCTCGGGAAACACCATATATTTT. The chain combines TRBV27 with TRBJ1-3; D not resolved. The CDR3 runs to 14 residues. Per germline, CDR1 MNHEY and CDR2 SMNVEV (reference sequence). Trimming took 5 bases from V and 4 from J, leaving 12 bases between them.

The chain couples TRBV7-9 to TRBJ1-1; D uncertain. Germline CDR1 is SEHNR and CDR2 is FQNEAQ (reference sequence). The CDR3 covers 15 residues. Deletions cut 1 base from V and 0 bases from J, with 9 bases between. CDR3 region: CASSLDEVMNTEAFF. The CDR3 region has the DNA TGTGCCAGCAGCTTAGACGAGGTCATGAACACTGAAGCTTTCTTT.

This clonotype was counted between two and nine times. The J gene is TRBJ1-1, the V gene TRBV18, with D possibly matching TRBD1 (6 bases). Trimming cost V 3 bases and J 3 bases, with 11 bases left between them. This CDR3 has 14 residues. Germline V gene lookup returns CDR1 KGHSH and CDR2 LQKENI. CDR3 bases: TGTGCCAGCTCACCCCCGGACAGATACACTGAAGCTTTCTTT. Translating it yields CASSPPDRYTEAFF.

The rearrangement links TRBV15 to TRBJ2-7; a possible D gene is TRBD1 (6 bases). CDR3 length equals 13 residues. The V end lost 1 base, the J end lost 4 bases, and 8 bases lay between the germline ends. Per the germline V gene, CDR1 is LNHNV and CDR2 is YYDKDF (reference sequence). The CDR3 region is CATSRVGGYEQYF. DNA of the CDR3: TGTGCCACCAGCAGAGTAGGGGGATACGAGCAGTACTTC.